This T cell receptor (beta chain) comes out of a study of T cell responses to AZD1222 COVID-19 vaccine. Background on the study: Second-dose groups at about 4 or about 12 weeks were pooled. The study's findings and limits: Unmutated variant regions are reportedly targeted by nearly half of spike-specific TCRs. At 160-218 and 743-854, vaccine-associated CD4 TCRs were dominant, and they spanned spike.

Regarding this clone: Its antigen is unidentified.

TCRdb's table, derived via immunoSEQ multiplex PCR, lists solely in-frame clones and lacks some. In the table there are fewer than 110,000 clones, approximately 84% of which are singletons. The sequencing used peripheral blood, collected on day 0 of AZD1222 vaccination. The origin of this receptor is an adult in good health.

The CDR3 coding sequence is TGTGCCTGGAGTGTAATCACAGCCAACTATGGCTACACCTTC. It specifies CAWSVITANYGYTF. This rearrangement joins TRBV30 to TRBJ1-2; D is unresolved. Trimming stripped 0 bases from V and 2 bases from J, with 10 bases between. The germline gives CDR1 GTSNPN, CDR2 SVGIG (reference sequence). This CDR3 is built from 14 residues.